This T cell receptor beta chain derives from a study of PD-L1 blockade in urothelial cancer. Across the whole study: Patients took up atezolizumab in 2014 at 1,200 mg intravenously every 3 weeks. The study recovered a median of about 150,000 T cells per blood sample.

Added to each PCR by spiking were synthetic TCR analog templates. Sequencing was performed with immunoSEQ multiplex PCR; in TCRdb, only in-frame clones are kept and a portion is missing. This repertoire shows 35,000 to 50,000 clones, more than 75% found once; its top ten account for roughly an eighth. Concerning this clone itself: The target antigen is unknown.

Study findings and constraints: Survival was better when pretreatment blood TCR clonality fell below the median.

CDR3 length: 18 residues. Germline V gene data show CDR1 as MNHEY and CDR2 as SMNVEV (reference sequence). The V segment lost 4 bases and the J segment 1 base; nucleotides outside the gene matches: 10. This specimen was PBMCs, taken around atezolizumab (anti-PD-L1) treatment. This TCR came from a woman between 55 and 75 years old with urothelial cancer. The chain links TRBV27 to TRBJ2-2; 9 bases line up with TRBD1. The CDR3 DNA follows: TGTGCCAGCAGTTCTCAAGGGTTGGGACAGGGGAACACCGGGGAGCTGTTTTTT. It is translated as CASSSQGLGQGNTGELFF.